The 15 T cell receptor beta chains given below trace back to one sample, sequenced in a study of cytomegalovirus exposure and HLA in healthy donors. Primers: 60 Vbeta forward and 13 Jbeta reverse. The method was immunoSEQ multiplex PCR; TCRdb's version includes in-frame clones alone and lacks a portion of them. The data contain 100,000 to 150,000 clones, about four fifths of them seen just once; the ten biggest clones take up about 1.4%. The source material was PBMCs. The receptor set was obtained from a woman in her thirties or forties in good health and CMV-seronegative.

This rearrangement joins TRBV29-1 to TRBJ2-3; a possible D gene is TRBD1 (5 bases). This CDR3 has 14 residues. The V end lost 5 bases, the J end lost 0 bases, and 12 bases lay between the germline ends. Germline V gene data show CDR1 as SQVTM and CDR2 as ANQGSEA. CDR3 coding DNA: TGCAGCGTTCATAGGACACCTAGCACAGATACGCAGTATTTT. Protein: CSVHRTPSTDTQYF.

The rearrangement links TRBV4-2 to TRBJ1-1, with a weak D call TRBD1 (5 bases). V was cut by 0 bases and J by 1 base, with 15 bases left in between. Per the germline V gene, CDR1 is LGHNA and CDR2 is YNFKEQ. CDR3 length equals 17 residues. The CDR3 here is CASSQEVERGGNTEAFF. In DNA, the CDR3 is TGTGCCAGCAGCCAAGAGGTTGAGCGGGGCGGGAACACTGAAGCTTTCTTT.

This clone was counted a few times. This chain uses TRBV28 with TRBJ1-4, with D possibly being TRBD1 (6 bases). With 5 bases removed from V and 5 bases from J, the gap between germline ends came to 9 bases. CDR1 and CDR2 from the germline V gene are MDHEN and SYDVKM. The CDR3 extends over 13 amino acids. This CDR3 is CASSLGQNEKLFF. The CDR3 coding sequence is TGTGCCAGCAGTCTAGGACAGAATGAAAAACTGTTTTTT.

The chain is built from TRBV7-8 and TRBJ1-5; tentative D call: TRBD1 (5 bases). With 4 bases removed from V and 6 bases from J, the gap between germline ends came to 16 bases. Germline CDR1 is SGHVS and CDR2 is FQNEAQ. CDR3 length equals 15 residues. The DNA of the CDR3 is TGTGCCAGCAGCTCAGACTCAGGGTTTAGTCAGCCCCAGCATTTT. As protein: CASSSDSGFSQPQHF.

This chain connects TRBV5-8 to TRBJ1-4; D gene unclear. CDR1 is SGHTS, CDR2 YDEGEE, per germline. Trimming took off 5 bases at V and 8 bases at J, with 16 bases between the two ends. The CDR3 has 14 residues. The CDR3 nucleotides read TGTGCCAGCAGTATACGTCCAGGAGGCGAAAAACTGTTTTTT. Translation gives CASSIRPGGEKLFF.

Only one count was recorded for this clone. The J gene is TRBJ1-2, the V gene TRBV5-6; 7 bases line up with TRBD1. V dropped 3 bases and J dropped 1; count of bases not matched to a gene: 9. The germline V gene has CDR1 SGHDT and CDR2 YYEEEE. The CDR3 is made up of 16 amino acids. The CDR3 loop reads CASSSLLQGLNYGYTF. As DNA, the CDR3 is TGTGCCAGCAGCTCTTTGCTACAGGGGCTTAACTATGGCTACACCTTC.

The rearrangement joins TRBV5-1 to TRBJ1-6, with 7 bases matching TRBD1. This CDR3 contains 17 residues. From germline, CDR1 is SGHRS and CDR2 YFSETQ. V shed 5 bases and J 1 base; nucleotides not matched to a gene: 9. In DNA, the CDR3 is TGCGCCAGCAGACGGGACAGCCAACTTTCCTATAATTCACCCCTCCACTTT. It specifies CASRRDSQLSYNSPLHF.

This sequence joins TRBV5-1 and TRBJ2-5; 8 positions agree with TRBD1. The CDR3 is 15 residues long. With 4 bases clipped from V and 2 bases from J, the junction kept 7 bases outside the gene matches. Germline CDR1 reads SGHRS; CDR2 reads YFSETQ. Here the CDR3 reads CASSQGDRTQETQYF. The DNA of the CDR3 is TGCGCCAGCAGCCAAGGGGACAGGACTCAAGAGACCCAGTACTTC.

The table lists this clone with a few counts. CDR3 sequence reads: CASSQGRGGASNQPQHF. Written as DNA, the CDR3 is TGCGCCAGCAGCCAAGGGCGAGGGGGCGCGAGCAATCAGCCCCAGCATTTT. This chain uses TRBV4-1 with TRBJ1-5; TRBD1 agrees at 7 bases. Germline CDR1 and CDR2: MGHRA and YSYEKL. J gave up 1 base and V 1 base, and 7 bases lay outside the gene matches. CDR3 length equals 17 residues.

The chain carries TRBV19 and TRBJ2-7; a weak D match, TRBD1 (6 bases). Germline CDR1 LNHDA, CDR2 SQIVND (reference sequence). The CDR3 sequence is 14 residues long. Trimming removed 1 base at V and 6 bases at J, with 13 bases between. CDR3 sequence (DNA): TGTGCCAGTAGTATAGCATCAAACAGGGCCGAGCAGTACTTC. Its translation: CASSIASNRAEQYF.

The gene calls are TRBV27 and TRBJ1-2; D unresolved. There are 14 residues in the CDR3. Germline loops: CDR1 MNHEY, CDR2 SMNVEV (reference sequence). The germline V and J ends were trimmed by 4 bases and 4 bases, with 13 bases remaining between them. The DNA of the CDR3 is TGTGCCAGCAGTTCCGCGGCTACCTTCTATGGCTACACCTTC. Its protein is CASSSAATFYGYTF.

The count of this clone is one. This chain uses TRBV7-3 with TRBJ2-1; D perhaps matches TRBD2 (6 bases). CDR3 length equals 14 residues. Germline V gene data show CDR1 as SGHTA and CDR2 as FQGTGA. Between the trimmed V and J ends, which lost 3 bases and 7 bases, there was a span of 13 bases. The CDR3 sequence: CASSFGTGANEQFF. The DNA of the CDR3 is TGTGCCAGCAGCTTCGGGACTGGAGCTAATGAGCAGTTCTTC.

The V call is TRBV2, the J call TRBJ2-2; a possible D gene is TRBD2 (6 bases). The V end was cut by 8 bases, the J end by 4 bases, with 14 bases between. Germline CDR1 SNHLY, CDR2 FYNNEI. This CDR3 is 14 amino acids long. CDR3 nucleotides: TGTGCCAGCTGGGAGAGCGGGCCCACCGGGGAGCTGTTTTTT. This sequence encodes CASWESGPTGELFF.

This clone was counted a few times. The genes are TRBV7-9 and TRBJ1-5; D gene unclear. CDR1 is SEHNR, CDR2 FQNEAQ, per germline (reference sequence). The CDR3 totals 13 residues. Trimming shortened V by 5 bases and J by 7 bases, and 12 bases separated the two germline ends. For the CDR3, the DNA is TGTGCCAGCAGCAATGACGGGAGACAGCCCCAGCATTTT. This encodes CASSNDGRQPQHF.

The chain has TRBV9 and TRBJ2-5; D is perhaps TRBD2 (6 bases). Germline lookup yields CDR1 SGDLS and CDR2 YYNGEE. V was pared by 3 bases and J by 4 bases, with 13 bases between. CDR3 size: 14 residues. CDR3 nucleotide sequence: TGTGCCAGCAGCGACCTCGGAGGGAGAGAGACCCAGTACTTC. Translation: CASSDLGGRETQYF.